This paragraph reports one T cell receptor beta chain. Its antigen is currently unknown. The data belong to a study of cytomegalovirus exposure and HLA in healthy donors. Study-wide findings and caveats: Several top significant clusters appeared, in a later analysis, to be linked to common viral pathogens. In an earlier analysis, most TCR beta V segments were productive about 87% or about 30% of the time.

The PCR used 60 Vbeta and 13 Jbeta primers. Only in-frame clones appear in the TCRdb table, and some are missing; sequencing was by immunoSEQ multiplex PCR. Of around 94,000 clones listed, nearly 80% were seen once; the top ten hold 3.5% to 5.5%. V was pared by 10 bases and J by 0 bases, with 16 bases between. Germline lookup yields CDR1 ENHRY and CDR2 SYGVKD. The CDR3 extends over 15 amino acids. The clonotype originates from a woman in her thirties or forties in good health and CMV-seropositive. The sequencing sample was made of PBMCs. The chain links TRBV10-3 to TRBJ1-5, with D unresolved. This CDR3 reads CASGRGVSSNQPQHF. In DNA, the CDR3 is TGTGCCAGCGGCCGGGGAGTTTCTAGCAATCAGCCCCAGCATTTT.